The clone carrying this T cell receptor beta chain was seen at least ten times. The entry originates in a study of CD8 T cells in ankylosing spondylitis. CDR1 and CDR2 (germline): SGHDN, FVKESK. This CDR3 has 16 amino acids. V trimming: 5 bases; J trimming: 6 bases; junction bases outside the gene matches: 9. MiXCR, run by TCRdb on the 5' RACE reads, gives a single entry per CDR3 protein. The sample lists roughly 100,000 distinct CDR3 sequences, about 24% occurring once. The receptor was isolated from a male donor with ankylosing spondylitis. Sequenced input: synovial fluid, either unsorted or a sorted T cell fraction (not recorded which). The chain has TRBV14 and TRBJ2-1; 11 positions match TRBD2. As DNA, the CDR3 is TGTGCCAGCAGCGGGGGGGAACTAGCGGGAGTCAATGAGCAGTTCTTC. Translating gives CASSGGELAGVNEQFF.